The 21 T cell receptor beta chains below were found in one sample sequenced in a study of blood T cell repertoires in COVID-19. Here immunoSEQ multiplex PCR was the method, and the copy in TCRdb shows in-frame clones only, minus some. Of roughly 40,000 clones listed, roughly 85% are singletons. The sample was peripheral blood. The receptor set was obtained from a human donor in a cohort sampled during active COVID-19.

The genes are TRBV4-1 and TRBJ2-5; D may be TRBD1 (5 bases). Germline V gene sequence: CDR1 MGHRA, CDR2 YSYEKL. V gave up 2 bases and J gave up 1 base, with 8 bases separating them. This CDR3 region has 14 residues. The CDR3 spells CASSQFQGQETQYF. In DNA, the CDR3 is TGCGCCAGCAGCCAATTCCAGGGCCAAGAGACCCAGTACTTC.

This clone was detected only a few times. The J gene is TRBJ2-1, the V gene TRBV5-6; 9 bases line up with TRBD2. This CDR3 is built from 15 residues. The J segment lost 9 bases and the V segment lost 2 bases, leaving 9 bases of the junction unmatched. Germline CDR1 SGHDT, CDR2 YYEEEE. CDR3 sequence: CASSFRREGRGEQFF. CDR3 nucleotide sequence: TGTGCCAGCAGCTTTAGGCGGGAGGGCCGCGGTGAGCAGTTCTTC. The whole variable domain, filled in from reference TRBV5-6 and TRBJ2-1, reads DAGVTQSPTHLIKTRGQQVTLRCSPKSGHDTVSWYQQALGQGPQFIFQYYEEEERQRGNFPDRFSGHQFPNYSSELNVNALLLGDSALYLCASSFRREGRGEQFFGPGTRLTVL.

This rearrangement joins TRBV4-2 to TRBJ1-6; 8 nucleotides match TRBD1. The CDR3 is 15 residues long. The germline CDR1 and CDR2 sequences are LGHNA and YNFKEQ. V shed 2 bases and J 15 bases; nucleotides not matched to a gene: 12. For the CDR3, the DNA is TGTGCCAGCAGCCAAACGGACAGGGAAGGGCATATCCTCCACTTT. Translating it yields CASSQTDREGHILHF.

This clone has just one count. The rearrangement links TRBV9 to TRBJ2-1; the D gene is possibly TRBD2 (6 bases). The CDR3 sequence is 15 residues long. Germline-derived CDR1 and CDR2 are SGDLS and YYNGEE. With 3 bases removed from V and 1 base from J, the gap between germline ends came to 11 bases. Here the CDR3 DNA reads TGTGCCAGCAGCGGAAATAGCGGATCCTACAATGAGCAGTTCTTC. This codes for CASSGNSGSYNEQFF.

This clone has just one count. The chain is built from TRBV12-2 and TRBJ2-4; TRBD2, the table's D call, was not compared with the DNA. TRBV12-2 is a listed pseudogene. The CDR3 has 18 residues. The CDR3 nucleotides read TGTGCAAGTCGCTTCCCCCAAGTGGAGGACCTAGCCAAAAACATTCAGTACTTC. Its protein product is CASRFPQVEDLAKNIQYF.

The chain carries TRBV9 and TRBJ2-5, with 14 positions matching TRBD2. The length of the CDR3 is 17 residues. Germline values: CDR1 SGDLS, CDR2 YYNGEE. The J segment lost 4 bases and the V segment lost 0 bases, leaving 5 bases of the junction unmatched. The CDR3 bases are TGTGCCAGCAGCGTAGGGGGACTAGCGGGAGCGGTAGAGACCCAGTACTTC. This encodes CASSVGGLAGAVETQYF.

This chain connects TRBV30 to TRBJ1-2, with D possibly matching TRBD1 (5 bases). Trimming removed 1 base at V and 7 bases at J, with 16 bases between. Germline CDR1 is GTSNPN and CDR2 is SVGIG (reference sequence). The CDR3 is 14 amino acids. The CDR3 loop is CAWSALVGGAGYTF. The CDR3 bases are TGTGCCTGGAGTGCCCTGGTGGGCGGGGCTGGCTACACCTTC.

This clone was picked up a small number of times. The CDR3, as DNA: TGTGCCAGCAGCCCTAATCCTAGTATGATCACGCAGTATTTT. It is translated as CASSPNPSMITQYF. The genes are TRBV7-9 and TRBJ2-3; D not resolved. The CDR3 covers 14 residues. CDR1 is SEHNR, CDR2 FQNEAQ, per germline (reference sequence). V lost 5 bases and J lost 9, with 18 bases in between.

V gene TRBV18 combines with J gene TRBJ1-2, with D possibly being TRBD1 (5 bases). Germline-derived CDR1 and CDR2 are KGHSH and LQKENI. The CDR3 is made up of 15 amino acids. The germline V and J ends were trimmed by 3 bases and 4 bases, with 15 bases remaining between them. This chain's CDR3 is CASSPAVGGSYGYTF. In nucleotides, the CDR3 is TGTGCCAGCTCACCTGCCGTTGGGGGGAGCTATGGCTACACCTTC.

This chain joins TRBV2 and TRBJ2-2, with D tentatively TRBD1 (6 bases). CDR3 length equals 16 residues. Looked up from germline, CDR1 is SNHLY and CDR2 is FYNNEI. Between the trimmed V and J ends, which lost 2 bases and 3 bases, there was a span of 13 bases. The CDR3 nucleotides read TGTGCCAGCAGTGAATCGGGGACATCCGACACCGGGGAGCTGTTTTTT. This encodes CASSESGTSDTGELFF.

CDR3 loop: CASILNLGGQPQHF. The CDR3 DNA reads as TGTGCCAGCATCCTTAACCTGGGGGGTCAGCCCCAGCATTTT. The chain recombines TRBV6-5 with TRBJ1-5, with a tentative D call TRBD1 (5 bases). This CDR3 is 14 amino acids long. CDR1 and CDR2 (germline): MNHEY, SVGAGI. V shed 7 bases and J shed 6 bases, with 16 bases lying between them.

The CDR3 region is CASGSSDTGELFF. As DNA, the CDR3 is TGTGCCAGCGGTTCTAGCGACACCGGGGAGCTGTTTTTT. The chain is built from TRBV3-1 (or the pseudogene TRBV3-2) and TRBJ2-2; D is possibly TRBD2 (6 bases). The V end was cut by 8 bases, the J end by 3 bases, with 10 bases between. Germline V CDR1 and CDR2: LGHDT, YNNKEL (reference sequence). The CDR3 spans 13 residues.

The rearrangement uses TRBV3-1 (or the pseudogene TRBV3-2) and TRBJ1-5; no clear D gene. Trimming took off 1 base at V and 11 bases at J, with 9 bases between the two ends. The CDR3 consists of 12 residues. CDR1 is LGHDT and CDR2 is YNNKEL in the germline V gene (reference sequence). The CDR3 DNA sequence: TGTGCCAGCAGCCAAGCAAGCCAGGCCCAGCATTTT. Its protein product is CASSQASQAQHF.

The V gene is TRBV12-3 or TRBV12-4, the J gene TRBJ1-2, with 7 bases matching TRBD1. V dropped 6 bases and J dropped 2; count of bases not matched to a gene: 3. The CDR3 runs 13 residues. Here the CDR3 DNA reads TGTGCCAGCAGCCCGGGACAGAACTATGGCTACACCTTC. It translates to CASSPGQNYGYTF.

V gene TRBV7-9 combines with J gene TRBJ1-2; possibly TRBD1 for D (5 bases). The CDR3 totals 13 residues. Trimming shortened V by 6 bases and J by 6 bases, and 14 bases separated the two germline ends. In germline, CDR1 is SEHNR, CDR2 FQNEAQ (reference sequence). In nucleotides, the CDR3 is TGTGCCAGCAGTTACACCAAAGGGGATGGCTACACCTTC. It specifies CASSYTKGDGYTF.

This clone was seen just once. The rearrangement joins TRBV7-9 to TRBJ2-5; 7 bases agree with TRBD2. Germline V CDR1 and CDR2: SEHNR, FQNEAQ (reference sequence). Germline trimming cut 11 bases from V and 5 bases from J; bases unmatched to any gene: 17. The CDR3 runs 15 residues. The CDR3 sequence is CASRAGRGDYETQYF. The CDR3 nucleotides read TGTGCCTCTCGAGCGGGGAGAGGGGACTACGAGACCCAGTACTTC.

This clone was observed once. The chain joins TRBV21-1 to TRBJ1-1; whether TRBD1, the table's D call, matches the DNA was not checked. TRBV21-1 corresponds to a pseudogene. The CDR3 loop spans 14 amino acids. The CDR3 nucleotides are TGTGCCAGCAGCAACAAGGGGCAGGTCACTGAAGCTTTCTTT. Protein: CASSNKGQVTEAFF.

DNA for the CDR3: TGTGCCAGCAGCCAGCGCGGGGGCGCCAACACTGAAGCTTTCTTT. This translates into CASSQRGGANTEAFF. The genes are TRBV3-1 (or the pseudogene TRBV3-2) and TRBJ1-1, with D perhaps TRBD1 (6 bases). Germline CDR1 and CDR2: LGHDT and YNNKEL (reference sequence). CDR3 length: 15 residues. Trimming cost V 3 bases and J 2 bases, with 13 bases left between them.

The CDR3: CASSLAGTYNEQFF. The CDR3 bases are TGTGCCAGCAGTCTAGCGGGGACCTACAATGAGCAGTTCTTC. The V gene is TRBV6-5, the J gene TRBJ2-1; 9 bases are a match to TRBD2. Trimming at V came to 5 bases and at J to 2 bases, leaving 1 base not matched to a gene. This CDR3 is built from 14 residues. Germline V gives CDR1 MNHEY, CDR2 SVGAGI.

This chain uses TRBV28 with TRBJ1-5; D is unresolved. Germline values: CDR1 MDHEN, CDR2 SYDVKM. V dropped 7 bases and J dropped 6 bases, with 10 bases sitting between them. The CDR3 covers 12 residues. In DNA form, the CDR3 reads TGTGCCAGCACCCTCTCGGGTCAGCCCCAGCATTTT. Protein: CASTLSGQPQHF. Looking up the rest from reference TRBV28 and TRBJ1-5 gives the full variable domain: DVKVTQSSRYLVKRTGEKVFLECVQDMDHENMFWYRQDPGLGLRLIYFSYDVKMKEKGDIPEGYSVSREKKERFSLILESASTNQTSMYLCASTLSGQPQHFGDGTRLSIL.

J is TRBJ1-5 and V is TRBV6-5, with a weak D call TRBD1 (5 bases). This CDR3 has 12 residues. With 6 bases removed from V and 6 bases from J, the gap between germline ends came to 9 bases. Looked up from germline, CDR1 is MNHEY and CDR2 is SVGAGI. CDR3 sequence (DNA): TGTGCCAGCAGACAGGTCGGTCAGCCCCAGCATTTT. Translating gives CASRQVGQPQHF.